Shown below are 8 T cell receptor beta chains from a single sample sequenced in a study of T cell changes during pregnancy in multiple sclerosis. Some clones are missing from TCRdb's copy, which holds only in-frame ones; the method was immunoSEQ multiplex PCR. Here the sample spans 25,000 to 35,000 clones, over 85% being singletons. This sample comprised CD8+ T cells from peripheral blood mononuclear cells, obtained in the first trimester of pregnancy. The source is a female donor with multiple sclerosis, enrolled in a pregnancy study.

The chain uses TRBV5-6 and TRBJ2-5; TRBD1 matches 10 bases. V lost 5 bases, J lost 5 bases, and 9 bases stayed unmatched. Germline lookup yields CDR1 SGHDT and CDR2 YYEEEE. The CDR3 spans 15 residues. CDR3 in DNA: TGTGCCAGCAGGTTCCGGGACAGGGGTGAGGAGACCCAGTACTTC. Residues: CASRFRDRGEETQYF. Full variable domain (remainder filled in from reference TRBV5-6 and TRBJ2-5): DAGVTQSPTHLIKTRGQQVTLRCSPKSGHDTVSWYQQALGQGPQFIFQYYEEEERQRGNFPDRFSGHQFPNYSSELNVNALLLGDSALYLCASRFRDRGEETQYFGPGTRLLVL.

The chain uses TRBV6-5 and TRBJ2-1, with TRBD2 identical over 7 bases. The CDR3 has 15 residues. The V segment lost 0 bases and the J segment 8 bases; nucleotides outside the gene matches: 7. Germline V gene lookup returns CDR1 MNHEY and CDR2 SVGAGI. The chain's CDR3 is CASSYSGEGLDEQFF. The CDR3 DNA follows: TGTGCCAGCAGTTACTCGGGGGAGGGCCTGGATGAGCAGTTCTTC.

This clone was seen only once. The rearrangement links TRBV6-4 to TRBJ2-5; 12 nucleotides align to TRBD1. V lost 2 bases to trimming and J lost 4 bases; unmatched junction nucleotides: 2. CDR1 and CDR2 (germline): MRHNA, SNTAGT. The CDR3 runs to 15 residues. The CDR3 here is CASSDGTGGAETQYF. CDR3 sequence (DNA): TGTGCCAGCAGTGACGGGACAGGGGGCGCAGAGACCCAGTACTTC.

This chain joins TRBV27 and TRBJ1-2; 7 positions agree with TRBD1. Per the germline V gene, CDR1 is MNHEY and CDR2 is SMNVEV (reference sequence). The CDR3 is 13 amino acids. The ends lost 8 bases at V and 3 bases at J; junction bases unmatched: 6. CDR3 amino acids: CASREGAYYGYTF. DNA of the CDR3: TGTGCCAGCCGCGAGGGGGCGTACTATGGCTACACCTTC.

This chain connects TRBV29-1 to TRBJ2-5, with 7 bases lining up with TRBD2. Unmatched junction bases numbered 8, after V lost 2 bases and J lost 5 bases. This CDR3 region has 14 residues. Germline values: CDR1 SQVTM, CDR2 ANQGSEA. The CDR3 DNA reads TGCAGCGTTGAATCGGGGGTCGGGGGGGAGACCCAGTACTTC. Translating it yields CSVESGVGGETQYF. Combining the CDR3 with reference TRBV29-1 and TRBJ2-5 gives the whole variable domain SAVISQKPSRDICQRGTSLTIQCQVDSQVTMMFWYRQQPGQSLTLIATANQGSEATYESGFVIDKFPISRPNLTFSTLTVSNMSPEDSSIYLCSVESGVGGETQYFGPGTRLLVL.

V and J are TRBV28 and TRBJ1-2; 7 bases map to TRBD1. Trimming removed 4 bases from V and 8 bases from J; junction bases left unmatched: 16. CDR1 and CDR2 (germline): MDHEN, SYDVKM. The CDR3 has 16 residues. In DNA form, the CDR3 reads TGTGCCAGCAGTTCAACCGGCATAACAGGGGAATGGGGCTACACCTTC. Protein: CASSSTGITGEWGYTF.

This clone was observed a handful of times. Here the CDR3 reads CASSLDWRGGSTEAFF. DNA for the CDR3: TGTGCCAGCAGCTTAGATTGGCGAGGGGGAAGCACTGAAGCTTTCTTT. This chain joins TRBV11-2 and TRBJ1-1; D may be TRBD1 (6 bases). Germline CDR1 reads SGHAT; CDR2 reads FQNNGV. Trimming stripped 0 bases from V and 4 bases from J, with 15 bases between. This CDR3 region has 16 residues.

The CDR3 coding sequence is TGTGCCAGTAGTATGGAGGTTAGCTCCTACGAGCAGTACTTC. It specifies CASSMEVSSYEQYF. The chain uses TRBV19 and TRBJ2-7; D is perhaps TRBD2 (5 bases). Trimming cost V 3 bases and J 0 bases, with 9 bases left between them. The CDR3 covers 14 residues. Germline V gene lookup returns CDR1 LNHDA and CDR2 SQIVND (reference sequence).